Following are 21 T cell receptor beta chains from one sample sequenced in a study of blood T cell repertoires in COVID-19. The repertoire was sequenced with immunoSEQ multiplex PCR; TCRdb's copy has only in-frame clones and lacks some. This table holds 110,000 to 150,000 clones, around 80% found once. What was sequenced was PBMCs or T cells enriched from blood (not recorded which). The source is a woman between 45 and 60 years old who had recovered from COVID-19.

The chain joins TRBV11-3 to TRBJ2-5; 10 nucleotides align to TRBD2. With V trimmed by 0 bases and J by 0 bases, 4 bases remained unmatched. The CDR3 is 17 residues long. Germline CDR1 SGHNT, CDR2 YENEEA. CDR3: CASSLDFTSGDQETQYF. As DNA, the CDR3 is TGTGCCAGCAGCTTAGATTTTACTAGCGGGGACCAAGAGACCCAGTACTTC.

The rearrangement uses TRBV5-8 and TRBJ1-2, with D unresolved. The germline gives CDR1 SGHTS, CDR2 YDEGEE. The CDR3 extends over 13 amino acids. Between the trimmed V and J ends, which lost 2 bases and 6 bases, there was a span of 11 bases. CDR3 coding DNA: TGTGCCAGCAGCTTAGGAGGGCTGGATGGCTACACCTTC. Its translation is CASSLGGLDGYTF.

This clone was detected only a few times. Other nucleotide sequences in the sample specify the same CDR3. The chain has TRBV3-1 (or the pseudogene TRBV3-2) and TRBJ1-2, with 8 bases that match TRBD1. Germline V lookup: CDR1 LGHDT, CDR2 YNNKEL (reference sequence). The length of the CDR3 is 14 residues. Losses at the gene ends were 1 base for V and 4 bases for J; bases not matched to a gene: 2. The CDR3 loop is CASSQGDRGYGYTF. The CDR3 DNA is TGTGCCAGCAGCCAAGGTGACAGGGGCTATGGCTACACCTTC.

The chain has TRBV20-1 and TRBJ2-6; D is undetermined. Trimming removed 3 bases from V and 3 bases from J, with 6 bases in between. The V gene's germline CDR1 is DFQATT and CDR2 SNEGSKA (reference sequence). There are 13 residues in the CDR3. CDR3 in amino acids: CSASTFGANVLTF. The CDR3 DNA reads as TGCAGTGCTAGTACTTTTGGGGCCAACGTCCTGACTTTC.

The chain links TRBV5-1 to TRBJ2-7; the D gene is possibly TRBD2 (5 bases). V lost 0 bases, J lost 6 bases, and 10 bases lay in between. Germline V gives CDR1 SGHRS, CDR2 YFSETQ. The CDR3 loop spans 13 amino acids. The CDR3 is CASSLVGAAEQYF. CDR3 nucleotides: TGCGCCAGCAGCTTGGTTGGAGCGGCCGAGCAGTACTTC.

The CDR3 spells CASSLPLLSSGGADTQYF. The CDR3 DNA reads TGTGCCAGCAGCTTACCCCTGCTTTCAAGCGGGGGGGCCGATACGCAGTATTTT. V is TRBV7-2 and J is TRBJ2-3, with 10 bases lining up with TRBD2. This CDR3 spans 18 amino acids. V lost 2 bases, J lost 6 bases, and 14 bases stayed unmatched. CDR1 is SGHTA, CDR2 FQGNSA, per germline.

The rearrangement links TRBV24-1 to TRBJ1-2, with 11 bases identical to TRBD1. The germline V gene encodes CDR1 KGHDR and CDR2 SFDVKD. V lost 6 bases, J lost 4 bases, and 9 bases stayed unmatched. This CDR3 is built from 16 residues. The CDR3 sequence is CATSPSGTGGPYGYTF. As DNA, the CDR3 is TGTGCCACCAGTCCCAGCGGGACAGGGGGGCCCTATGGCTACACCTTC.

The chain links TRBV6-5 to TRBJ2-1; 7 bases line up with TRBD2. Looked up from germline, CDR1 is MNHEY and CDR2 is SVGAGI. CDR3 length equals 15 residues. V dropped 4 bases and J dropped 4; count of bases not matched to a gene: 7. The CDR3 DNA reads TGTGCCAGCAGTTTAGCGGGCGGAAGATACAATGAGCAGTTCTTC. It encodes CASSLAGGRYNEQFF.

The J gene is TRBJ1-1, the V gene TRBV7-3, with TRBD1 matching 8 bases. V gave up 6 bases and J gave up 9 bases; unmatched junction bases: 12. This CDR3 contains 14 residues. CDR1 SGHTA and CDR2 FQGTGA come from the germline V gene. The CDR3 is CASSLQGATGQAFF. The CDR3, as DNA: TGTGCCAGCAGTCTGCAGGGGGCAACGGGCCAAGCTTTCTTT.

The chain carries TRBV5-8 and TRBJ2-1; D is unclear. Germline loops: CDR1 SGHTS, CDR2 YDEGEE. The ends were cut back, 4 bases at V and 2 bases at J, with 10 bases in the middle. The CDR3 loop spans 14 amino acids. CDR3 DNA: TGTGCCAGCAGCCTCGCGAGTACCTACAATGAGCAGTTCTTC. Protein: CASSLASTYNEQFF. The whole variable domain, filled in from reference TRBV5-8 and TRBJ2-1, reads EAGVTQSPTHLIKTRGQQATLRCSPISGHTSVYWYQQALGLGLQFLLWYDEGEERNRGNFPPRFSGRQFPNYSSELNVNALELEDSALYLCASSLASTYNEQFFGPGTRLTVL.

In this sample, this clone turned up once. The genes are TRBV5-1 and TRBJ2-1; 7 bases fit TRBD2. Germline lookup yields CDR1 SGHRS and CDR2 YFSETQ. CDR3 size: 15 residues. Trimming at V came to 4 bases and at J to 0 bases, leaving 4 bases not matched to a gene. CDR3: CASSLGDYSYNEQFF. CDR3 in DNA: TGCGCCAGCAGCCTAGGGGACTACTCCTACAATGAGCAGTTCTTC.

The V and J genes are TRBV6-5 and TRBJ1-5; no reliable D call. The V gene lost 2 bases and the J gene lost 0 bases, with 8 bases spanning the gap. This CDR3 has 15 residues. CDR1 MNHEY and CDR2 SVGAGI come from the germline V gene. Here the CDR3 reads CASSYTQFSNQPQHF. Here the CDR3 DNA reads TGTGCCAGCAGTTACACACAGTTTAGCAATCAGCCCCAGCATTTT.

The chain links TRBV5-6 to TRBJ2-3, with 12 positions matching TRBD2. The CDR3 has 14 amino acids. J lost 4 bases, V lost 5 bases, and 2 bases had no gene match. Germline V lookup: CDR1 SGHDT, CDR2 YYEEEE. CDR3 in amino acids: CASSGTSGPDTQYF. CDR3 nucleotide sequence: TGTGCCAGCAGTGGGACTAGCGGGCCAGATACGCAGTATTTT.

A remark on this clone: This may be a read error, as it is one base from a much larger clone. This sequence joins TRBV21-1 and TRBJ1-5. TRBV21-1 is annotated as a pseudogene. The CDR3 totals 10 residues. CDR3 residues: CANSVRPQHF. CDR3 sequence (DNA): TGTGCCAACAGCGTGAGGCCCCAGCATTTT.

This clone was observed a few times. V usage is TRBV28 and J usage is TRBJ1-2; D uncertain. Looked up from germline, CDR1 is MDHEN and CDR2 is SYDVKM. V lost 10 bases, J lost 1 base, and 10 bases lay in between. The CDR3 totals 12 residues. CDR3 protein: CATQNFNYGYTF. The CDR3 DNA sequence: TGTGCCACGCAGAATTTTAACTATGGCTACACCTTC.

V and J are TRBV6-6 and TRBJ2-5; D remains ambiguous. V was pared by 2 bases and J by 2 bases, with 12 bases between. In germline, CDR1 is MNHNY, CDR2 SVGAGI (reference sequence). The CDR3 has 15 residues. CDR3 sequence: CASSYAPNRQETQYF. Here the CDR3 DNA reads TGTGCCAGCAGTTACGCCCCAAATCGGCAAGAGACCCAGTACTTC.

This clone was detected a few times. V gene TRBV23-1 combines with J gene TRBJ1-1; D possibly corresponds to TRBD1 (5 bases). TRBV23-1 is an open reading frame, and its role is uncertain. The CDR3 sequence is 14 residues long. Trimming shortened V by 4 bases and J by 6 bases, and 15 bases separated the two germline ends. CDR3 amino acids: CASSLLMTEAEAFF. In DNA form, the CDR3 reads TGCGCCAGCAGTCTGTTAATGACAGAGGCTGAAGCTTTCTTT.

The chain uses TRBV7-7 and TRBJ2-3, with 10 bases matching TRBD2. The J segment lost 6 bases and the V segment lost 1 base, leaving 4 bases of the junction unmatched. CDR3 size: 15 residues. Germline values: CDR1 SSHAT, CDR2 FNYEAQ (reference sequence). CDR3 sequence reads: CASSLGLAGVDTQYF. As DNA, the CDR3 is TGTGCCAGCAGCTTAGGCCTAGCGGGGGTGGATACGCAGTATTTT.

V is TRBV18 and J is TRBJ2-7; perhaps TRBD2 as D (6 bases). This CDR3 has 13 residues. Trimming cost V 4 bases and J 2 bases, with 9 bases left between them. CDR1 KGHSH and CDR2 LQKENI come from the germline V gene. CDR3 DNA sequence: TGTGCCAGCTCACACGGGAGAACCTACGAGCAGTACGTC. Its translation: CASSHGRTYEQYV.

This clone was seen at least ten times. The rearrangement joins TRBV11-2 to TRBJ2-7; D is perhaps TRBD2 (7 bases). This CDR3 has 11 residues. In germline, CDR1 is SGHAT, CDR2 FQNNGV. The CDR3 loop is CASTGGGPADV. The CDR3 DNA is TGTGCCAGCACCGGCGGGGGCCCGGCGGACGTC.

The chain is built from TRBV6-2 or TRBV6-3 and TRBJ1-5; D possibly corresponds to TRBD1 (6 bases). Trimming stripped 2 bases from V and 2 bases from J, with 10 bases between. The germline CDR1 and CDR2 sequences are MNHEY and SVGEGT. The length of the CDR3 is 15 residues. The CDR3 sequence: CASSYRGQRNQPQHF. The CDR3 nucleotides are TGTGCCAGCAGTTACCGCGGACAGCGCAATCAGCCCCAGCATTTT.